The 23 T cell receptor beta chains in this list originate from one sample, sequenced in a study of graft-versus-host responses after intestinal transplantation. No antigens are known for them. Only in-frame clones appear in the TCRdb table, and some are missing; sequencing was by immunoSEQ multiplex PCR. The repertoire consists of tens of thousands of clones, with around 89% occurring once and the leading ten covering roughly 2.5%. The source material was unstimulated CD8+ T cells sorted from spleen or lymph node cells, sampled before intestinal transplant. These receptors all come from a human donor who received an intestinal transplant.

The J gene is TRBJ2-3, the V gene TRBV28; 10 bases line up with TRBD2. From germline, CDR1 is MDHEN and CDR2 SYDVKM. This CDR3 spans 14 amino acids. With V trimmed by 11 bases and J by 1 base, 6 bases remained unmatched. The CDR3 region has the DNA TGTGCCTCTAGCGGGAGCAAGGGCACAGATACGCAGTATTTT. Protein product: CASSGSKGTDTQYF.

J is TRBJ2-7 and V is TRBV19, with 7 bases identical to TRBD1. This CDR3 has 13 amino acids. Germline lookup yields CDR1 LNHDA and CDR2 SQIVND (reference sequence). V was clipped by 9 bases and J by 8 bases; unmatched bases: 13. The chain's CDR3 is CASAPGQLRKQYF. The CDR3 coding sequence is TGTGCCAGCGCGCCGGGACAGCTACGAAAGCAGTACTTC.

The chain links TRBV10-2 to TRBJ1-2, with 8 bases matching TRBD1. J was trimmed by 3 bases and V by 6 bases; bases with no gene match: 9. The CDR3 totals 15 residues. From germline, CDR1 is WSHSY and CDR2 SAAADI. The chain's CDR3 is CASSRGPPSHYGYTF. The CDR3 DNA reads TGCGCCAGCAGCAGGGGGCCCCCTAGCCACTATGGCTACACCTTC.

CDR3 amino acids: CASSVVTLGLYEQYF. The CDR3 region has the DNA TGTGCCAGCAGTGTTGTGACTCTGGGTCTCTACGAGCAGTACTTC. The chain has TRBV2 and TRBJ2-7; D not certain. The CDR3 contains 15 residues. Germline V lookup: CDR1 SNHLY, CDR2 FYNNEI. V was pared by 4 bases and J by 3 bases, with 16 bases between. The full variable domain, its missing parts supplied by reference TRBV2 and TRBJ2-7, is EPEVTQTPSHQVTQMGQEVILRCVPISNHLYFYWYRQILGQKVEFLVSFYNNEISEKSEIFDDQFSVERPDGSNFTLKIRSTKLEDSAMYFCASSVVTLGLYEQYFGPGTRLTVT.

V and J are TRBV19 and TRBJ2-7; 11 bases align to TRBD2. Germline lookup yields CDR1 LNHDA and CDR2 SQIVND (reference sequence). J lost 3 bases, V lost 5 bases, and 6 bases had no gene match. This CDR3 comprises 15 residues. CDR3 amino acids: CASSFYGTSGYEQYF. The CDR3 DNA is TGTGCCAGTAGTTTCTACGGGACTAGCGGCTACGAGCAGTACTTC.

The chain employs TRBV28 and TRBJ2-1; TRBD2 matches 9 bases. The germline V gene has CDR1 MDHEN and CDR2 SYDVKM. This CDR3 region has 19 residues. The junction had 24 bases not matched to a gene; V was cut back by 3 bases and J by 12 bases. The CDR3 nucleotides are TGTGCCAGCAGTTTTGGAAGGGTAGCGGGGGTCCTAAGCCCCACACGGCAGTTCTTC. It yields the protein CASSFGRVAGVLSPTRQFF.

The genes are TRBV28 and TRBJ1-1, with 10 bases aligning to TRBD1. This CDR3 spans 18 amino acids. Trimming cost V 2 bases and J 0 bases; bases outside gene matches: 9. Germline V CDR1 and CDR2: MDHEN, SYDVKM. CDR3 coding DNA: TGTGCCAGCAGTTTAATCCCCGGGACAGGGGCTATGAACACTGAAGCTTTCTTT. This translates into CASSLIPGTGAMNTEAFF. Using reference TRBV28 and TRBJ1-1 for the parts outside the CDR3, the full variable domain is DVKVTQSSRYLVKRTGEKVFLECVQDMDHENMFWYRQDPGLGLRLIYFSYDVKMKEKGDIPEGYSVSREKKERFSLILESASTNQTSMYLCASSLIPGTGAMNTEAFFGQGTRLTVV.

This clone is a singleton in its sample. The chain recombines TRBV5-6 with TRBJ1-1, with unresolved D. V was shortened by 6 bases and J by 3 bases, with 21 bases between the two germline ends. The CDR3 is 16 residues long. Looked up from germline, CDR1 is SGHDT and CDR2 is YYEEEE. The CDR3 region has the DNA TGTGCCAGCATCTCCATCCGAGGGAATTGGGACACTGAAGCTTTCTTT. Its protein is CASISIRGNWDTEAFF.

In DNA, the CDR3 is TGTGCCAGCAGTTACTCGGCCTGGGGGGAGGGCTACGAGCAGTACTTC. Residues: CASSYSAWGEGYEQYF. This chain uses TRBV6-5 with TRBJ2-7; TRBD2 aligns across 7 bases. Germline V lookup: CDR1 MNHEY, CDR2 SVGAGI. The CDR3 loop spans 16 amino acids. J lost 3 bases, V lost 0 bases, and 8 bases had no gene match.

The CDR3 reads CASSLLRTLENIQYF. For the CDR3, the DNA is TGTGCCAGCAGTTTGTTGCGGACACTTGAGAACATTCAGTACTTC. The genes are TRBV28 and TRBJ2-4; the D gene is possibly TRBD1 (5 bases). There are 15 residues in the CDR3. CDR1 and CDR2 (germline): MDHEN, SYDVKM. V was shortened by 3 bases and J by 7 bases, with 16 bases between the two germline ends.

The J gene is TRBJ2-7, the V gene TRBV7-2; the match to TRBD2 covers 12 bases. Looked up from germline, CDR1 is SGHTA and CDR2 is FQGNSA. The CDR3 loop spans 14 amino acids. V lost 4 bases, J lost 5 bases, and 3 bases stayed unmatched. DNA of the CDR3: TGTGCCAGCAGCTCCCGGACTAGCGGGAACGAGCAGTACTTC. Residues: CASSSRTSGNEQYF.

This clone was observed once. The chain combines TRBV9 with TRBJ2-1, with 7 bases aligning to TRBD2. CDR3 length: 15 amino acids. Germline V gene lookup returns CDR1 SGDLS and CDR2 YYNGEE. The junction had 0 bases not matched to a gene; V was cut back by 0 bases and J by 0 bases. Here the CDR3 DNA reads TGTGCCAGCAGCGTAGGCGGGGGCTCCTACAATGAGCAGTTCTTC. Translated: CASSVGGGSYNEQFF.

This chain uses TRBV7-9 with TRBJ2-1; the match to TRBD1 covers 7 bases. V lost 4 bases to trimming and J lost 7 bases; unmatched junction nucleotides: 7. This CDR3 region has 14 residues. CDR1 and CDR2 from the germline V gene are SEHNR and FQNEAQ (reference sequence). The CDR3, as DNA: TGTGCCAGCAGCTCACGGACAGGTGCAAATGAGCAGTTCTTC. It encodes CASSSRTGANEQFF. The full variable domain, completed using reference TRBV7-9 and TRBJ2-1, is DTGVSQNPRHKITKRGQNVTFRCDPISEHNRLYWYRQTLGQGPEFLTYFQNEAQLEKSRLLSDRFSAERPKGSFSTLEIQRTEQGDSAMYLCASSSRTGANEQFFGPGTRLTVL.

This sequence joins TRBV9 and TRBJ2-1; weak D call: TRBD1 (6 bases). Per the germline V gene, CDR1 is SGDLS and CDR2 is YYNGEE. This CDR3 is 16 amino acids long. V was trimmed by 3 bases and J by 6 bases, leaving 19 bases between them. This CDR3 is CASSAGIDRNPNEQFF. The CDR3 nucleotides are TGTGCCAGCAGCGCTGGTATCGACAGGAACCCCAATGAGCAGTTCTTC. The whole variable domain, filled in from reference TRBV9 and TRBJ2-1, reads DSGVTQTPKHLITATGQRVTLRCSPRSGDLSVYWYQQSLDQGLQFLIQYYNGEERAKGNILERFSAQQFPDLHSELNLSSLELGDSALYFCASSAGIDRNPNEQFFGPGTRLTVL.

This clone was picked up one time. V gene TRBV27 combines with J gene TRBJ2-1; a possible D gene is TRBD2 (6 bases). From germline, CDR1 is MNHEY and CDR2 SMNVEV (reference sequence). This CDR3 spans 14 amino acids. Trimming removed 5 bases from V and 7 bases from J, with 15 bases in between. The CDR3 coding sequence is TGTGCCAGCAGTCCTTTGGAGGGAGCTAATGAGCAGTTCTTC. It encodes CASSPLEGANEQFF.

This clone was counted a few times. The V gene is TRBV28, the J gene TRBJ2-2; D unresolved. Germline V gene sequence: CDR1 MDHEN, CDR2 SYDVKM. V lost 7 bases to trimming and J lost 6 bases, with 15 bases between them. CDR3 size: 14 residues. CDR3 amino acids: CASTGSREPGELFF. Here the CDR3 DNA reads TGTGCCAGCACGGGTTCCCGTGAGCCCGGGGAGCTGTTTTTT.

The chain employs TRBV19 and TRBJ2-5, with D hard to call. V lost 5 bases to trimming and J lost 11 bases, with 15 bases between them. Germline V CDR1 and CDR2: LNHDA, SQIVND (reference sequence). This CDR3 has 12 residues. The CDR3: CASSVSNGEQYF. The DNA for the CDR3 is TGTGCCAGTAGTGTCAGCAATGGAGAGCAGTACTTC. Full variable domain (missing parts from reference TRBV19 and TRBJ2-5): DGGITQSPKYLFRKEGQNVTLSCEQNLNHDAMYWYRQDPGQGLRLIYYSQIVNDFQKGDIAEGYSVSREKKESFPLTVTSAQKNPTAFYLCASSVSNGEQYFGPGTRLLVL.

V is TRBV6-5 and J is TRBJ1-1; D ambiguous. The germline V gene has CDR1 MNHEY and CDR2 SVGAGI. The CDR3 totals 15 residues. Trimming took 3 bases from V and 1 from J, leaving 12 bases between them. The chain's CDR3 is CASSYPPHPNTEAFF. Here the CDR3 DNA reads TGTGCCAGCAGTTATCCACCACACCCGAACACTGAAGCTTTCTTT.

This clone came up once. The V gene is TRBV21-1, the J gene TRBJ1-2; TRBD1 is the table's D call, not checked against the DNA. TRBV21-1 is listed as a pseudogene. This CDR3 spans 17 amino acids. The CDR3 region has the DNA TGTGCCAGCAGCAAAGATTCCAAAGACAGGGATGAGTATGGCTACACCTTC. Its translation: CASSKDSKDRDEYGYTF.

V is TRBV29-1 and J is TRBJ2-7, with a weak D call TRBD2 (7 bases). The CDR3 spans 14 residues. The ends were cut back, 2 bases at V and 0 bases at J, with 11 bases in the middle. Germline V gene lookup returns CDR1 SQVTM and CDR2 ANQGSEA. CDR3 loop: CSVESGEGSYEQYF. The CDR3 nucleotides are TGCAGCGTTGAATCAGGGGAGGGCTCCTACGAGCAGTACTTC.

Only one count was recorded for this clone. This chain links TRBV6-6 with TRBJ2-1; TRBD2 matches at 10 bases. The V segment lost 2 bases and the J segment 4 bases; nucleotides outside the gene matches: 2. CDR1 is MNHNY, CDR2 SVGAGI, per germline (reference sequence). This CDR3 spans 15 amino acids. CDR3 amino acids: CASSYEAGGYNEQFF. In nucleotides, the CDR3 is TGTGCCAGCAGTTACGAAGCGGGAGGGTACAATGAGCAGTTCTTC.

This rearrangement joins TRBV28 to TRBJ2-7; 13 bases fit TRBD2. After removal of 5 bases from V and 3 bases from J, the junction contained 7 bases not matched to a gene. CDR3 size: 16 residues. Germline V gene sequence: CDR1 MDHEN, CDR2 SYDVKM. The CDR3 DNA reads TGTGCCAGCAGTCCCGGGACTAGCGGGATGAACTACGAGCAGTACTTC. Amino acid sequence: CASSPGTSGMNYEQYF.

The chain carries TRBV2 and TRBJ1-2; D gene ambiguous. Between the trimmed V and J ends, which lost 5 bases and 7 bases, there was a span of 32 bases. CDR1 and CDR2 (germline): SNHLY, FYNNEI. The CDR3 runs to 19 residues. CDR3 DNA: TGTGCCAGCAGTACCCTTGCCGGGCCCCTGAGGATTGAAGAGGGTGGCTACACCTTC. Its protein product is CASSTLAGPLRIEEGGYTF.